The source of this T cell receptor (beta chain) is a study of PD-1 blockade in mismatch repair-deficient tumors. The V end was cut by 2 bases, the J end by 0 bases, with 16 bases between. Germline loops: CDR1 MNHNS, CDR2 SASEGT. CDR3 length: 17 amino acids. TCRdb keeps only in-frame clones here, not all; method: immunoSEQ multiplex PCR. Here the sample spans about 60,000 clones, approximately 90% being singletons. This TCR was recovered from an adult with mismatch repair-deficient cancer. The specimen comprised peripheral blood, sampled 52 weeks after starting pembrolizumab. V gene TRBV6-1 combines with J gene TRBJ1-1; possibly TRBD1 for D (5 bases). In DNA, the CDR3 is TGTGCCAGCAGTGAACCCGGGACGCCCTGGATGAACACTGAAGCTTTCTTT. It encodes CASSEPGTPWMNTEAFF.